The clone carrying this TCR beta chain has a single count. What it binds is not known. The CDR3 is 15 amino acids. The trim removed 2 bases at V and 7 bases at J, leaving 10 bases unmatched. Germline V gene data show CDR1 as SGHNT and CDR2 as YENEEA. The data originate from a study of shared clonotypes between healthy human individuals. Study-wide results and caveats: Rarefaction curves obtained for sorted subsets showed sequencing incomplete despite large depth. Represented diversity, genetic and exposure-history alike, was limited by few donors.

Under the authors' procedure: Filtering differed because ImmunoSEQ produced junction-only sequences that carried no quality scores. Generated by immunoSEQ multiplex PCR, the TCRdb table keeps only in-frame clones and is missing some. That table supplies the V and J calls and clone size; D and trimming were determined from the DNA. This table holds 2 million to 3 million clones, 80% to 95% found once. Material for sequencing was naive CD4+ T cells from PBMCs. Subset of the sample: CD45RA+ positively selected. The chain links TRBV11-3 to TRBJ2-7, with 8 bases lining up with TRBD1. This TCR derives from a man between 18 and 29 years old in good health. Some clones in this sample may be carry-over from other donors' samples. The CDR3 reads CASSLNRTGPREQYF. CDR3 nucleotides: TGTGCCAGCAGCTTAAACCGGACAGGGCCCAGGGAGCAGTACTTC.